This T cell receptor (beta chain) was captured by sequencing in a study of control samples from healthy donors and cancer patients. Sequenced by immunoSEQ multiplex PCR; TCRdb stores in-frame clones only, minus some. The sample records approximately 97,000 clones, more than 90% being singletons. Trimming removed 4 bases from V and 4 bases from J; junction bases left unmatched: 10. The germline V gene encodes CDR1 GTSNPN and CDR2 SVGIG (reference sequence). The CDR3 covers 16 residues. Sequenced input: blood. The rearrangement uses TRBV30 and TRBJ1-1, with 12 bases fitting TRBD1. The origin of this receptor is a human donor in good health. The donor label of this sample is uncertain. CDR3 region: CAWIIGTGGWGTEAFF. DNA for the CDR3: TGTGCCTGGATAATCGGGACAGGGGGCTGGGGCACTGAAGCTTTCTTT.